Described below is a single TCR beta chain sequence and its context. The antigen it recognizes is unknown. The missing conserved phenylalanine or tryptophan at the end of this CDR3 makes a read error likely. The data were obtained in a study of glioma-infiltrating T cells listed by TCRdb under 2016. Study-level background: Glioma tissue, non-neoplastic brain tissue and matched peripheral blood mononuclear cells were used as sources from which TCR alpha- and beta-chain repertoires were sequenced. The paired cohort comprised three low-grade glioma patients, several primary glioblastoma patients and three non-glioma patients contributing non-neoplastic brain tissue. To gauge divergence between tissue and blood T-cell populations, every tissue-infiltrating repertoire was compared against the peripheral blood repertoire from the same patient.

TCR alpha and beta CDR3 regions were amplified with the iRepertoire nested amplicon-rescue multiplex PCR (arm-PCR) platform from RNA. The input for one-step reverse transcription and amplification was about 90-400 ng of tissue mRNA or PBMC total RNA. Following bead purification, Illumina adapters were added by a secondary multiplex PCR, and libraries between 200 and 400 bp were gel-purified. The libraries contained internal 6-nucleotide barcodes that were used for demultiplexing. Sequencing of the libraries was done on an Illumina MiSeq using 2x220 or 2x250 nucleotide paired-end reads. As for the authors' bioinformatics: Paired reads were merged with FLASH 1.2.11 and aligned to the GRCh37 human genome with BWA-MEM before extracting TRA and TRB reads. An IMGT-derived reference of cassette sequences and CDR3 motifs, with pseudogenes included, was used for V and J assignment. Reads were translated in three frames, and productive CDR3s were defined by a C…FGXG motif without stop codons. A clonotype was defined as a unique combination of a V-J cassette pair and a CDR3 amino acid sequence. Reads were filtered by Hamming distance, thresholded by each sample's sequence error rate in mapped regions. Starting from the raw public reads, TCRdb applied fastp trimming at Q25, assembled clones with MiXCR and retained in-frame beta chains. Entries that share a CDR3 protein sequence are merged under the most common genes and DNA. These V and J calls derive from TCRdb rather than the authors' analysis. The sample records around 93,000 distinct CDR3 sequences, roughly 40% of which are singletons. Clones ranked in the top ten supply more than 30% of the sample.

Overall results and qualifications from the work: Very few CDR3 sequences were shared between tissue and blood, attributed to high CDR3 diversity and limited sampling. VJ-independent divergence between tissue and blood was lower than expected in non-neoplastic patients but higher than expected in all gliomas, particularly low-grade gliomas. Group comparisons were based on small numbers of patients: three non-neoplastic, three low-grade glioma and 7 to 9 glioblastoma patients.

The receptor's source is a human donor with low-grade glioma or glioblastoma, undergoing nonglioma brain surgery, or in good health (not recorded which). Sequenced: glioma tissue, nonneoplastic brain tissue, or PBMCs (not recorded which).

The bases are TGCAGTGCTGTGGGAACAGGGAGCAATCAGCCCCAGCATCTT. Translation gives CSAVGTGSNQPQHL. This receptor chain uses TRBV20-1 and TRBJ1-5; the D gene is possibly TRBD1, with 6 bases matching. The CDR3 comprises 14 residues, both ends counted. Left in the record is the CDR3 DNA by itself, 42 bases read in frame from the first base. The germline ends are 12 bases apart after V is trimmed by 5 bases and J by 1 base. CDR1 and CDR2 are read off the germline V gene (reference sequence) as DFQATT and SNEGSKA.